This section outlines one TCR beta chain sequence together with its context. This CDR3 has 15 amino acids. V was shortened by 0 bases and J by 10 bases, with 14 bases between the two germline ends. The germline CDR1 and CDR2 sequences are SGDLS and YYNGEE. The data derive from a study of blood T cell repertoires in COVID-19. Study-wide background: COVID-19 samples from acute and convalescent phases originated in the United States, Italy and Spain. PBMCs, B-cell-depleted T cells, or T cells were the source of the cDNA or gDNA that made up the material.

Profiling relied on immunoSEQ multiplex PCR, and the TCRdb table lists in-frame clones only, not all of them. The sample contains some 200,000 clones, 80% to 90% of which appear only once. The clonotype was recovered from a man aged 45-65 years with acute or convalescent COVID-19. Sequencing was done on a sample of peripheral blood. The V call is TRBV9, the J call TRBJ1-6; D not resolved. CDR3 sequence (DNA): TGTGCCAGCAGCGTAGGGCCAGATCATCACTCACCCCTCCACTTT. Its translation: CASSVGPDHHSPLHF. The full variable domain, completed using reference TRBV9 and TRBJ1-6, is DSGVTQTPKHLITATGQRVTLRCSPRSGDLSVYWYQQSLDQGLQFLIQYYNGEERAKGNILERFSAQQFPDLHSELNLSSLELGDSALYFCASSVGPDHHSPLHFGNGTRLTVT.